This T cell receptor (beta chain) stems from a study of blood T cell repertoires in COVID-19. Study summary: PBMCs, B-cell-depleted T cells, or T cells were the source of the cDNA or gDNA that made up the material.

Some clones are missing from TCRdb's copy, which holds only in-frame ones; the method was immunoSEQ multiplex PCR. Of approximately 120,000 clones in the sample, roughly 83% were seen once. The V and J ends lost 5 bases and 4 bases respectively, with 16 bases between them. This CDR3 has 15 amino acids. CDR1 is SGHRS, CDR2 YFSETQ, per germline. This TCR was recovered from a human donor in a cohort sampled during active COVID-19. This rearrangement joins TRBV5-1 to TRBJ2-1; possible D gene TRBD2, 5 bases. Sequenced material: peripheral blood. The CDR3 nucleotides are TGCGCCAGCAGTCGTGAGAACCGGGAATACAATGAGCAGTTCTTC. Protein: CASSRENREYNEQFF.